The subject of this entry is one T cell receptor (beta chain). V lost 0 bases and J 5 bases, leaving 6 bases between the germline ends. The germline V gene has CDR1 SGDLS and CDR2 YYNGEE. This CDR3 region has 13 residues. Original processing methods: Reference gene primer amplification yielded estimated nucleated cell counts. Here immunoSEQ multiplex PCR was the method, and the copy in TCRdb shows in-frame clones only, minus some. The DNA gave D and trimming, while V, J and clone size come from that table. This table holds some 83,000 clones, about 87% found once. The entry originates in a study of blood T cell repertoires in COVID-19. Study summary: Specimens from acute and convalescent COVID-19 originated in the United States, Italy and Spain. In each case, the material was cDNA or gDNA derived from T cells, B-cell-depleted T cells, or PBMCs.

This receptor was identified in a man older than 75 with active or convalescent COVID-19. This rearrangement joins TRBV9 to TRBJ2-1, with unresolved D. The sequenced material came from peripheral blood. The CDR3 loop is CASSVGPDNEQFF. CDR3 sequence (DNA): TGTGCCAGCAGCGTAGGGCCAGACAATGAGCAGTTCTTC.